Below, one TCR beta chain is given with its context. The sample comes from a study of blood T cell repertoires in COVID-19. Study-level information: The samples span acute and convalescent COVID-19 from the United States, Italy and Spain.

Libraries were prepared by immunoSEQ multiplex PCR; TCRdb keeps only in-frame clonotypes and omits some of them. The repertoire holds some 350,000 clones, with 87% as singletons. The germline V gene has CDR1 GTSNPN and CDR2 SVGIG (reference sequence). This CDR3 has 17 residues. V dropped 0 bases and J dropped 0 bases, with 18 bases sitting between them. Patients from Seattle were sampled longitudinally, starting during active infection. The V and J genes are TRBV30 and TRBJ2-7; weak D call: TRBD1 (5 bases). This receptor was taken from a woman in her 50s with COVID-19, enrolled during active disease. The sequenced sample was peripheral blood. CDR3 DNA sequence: TGTGCCTGGAGTGTAACAGGTGTGAGGACACGCTCCTACGAGCAGTACTTC. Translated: CAWSVTGVRTRSYEQYF.